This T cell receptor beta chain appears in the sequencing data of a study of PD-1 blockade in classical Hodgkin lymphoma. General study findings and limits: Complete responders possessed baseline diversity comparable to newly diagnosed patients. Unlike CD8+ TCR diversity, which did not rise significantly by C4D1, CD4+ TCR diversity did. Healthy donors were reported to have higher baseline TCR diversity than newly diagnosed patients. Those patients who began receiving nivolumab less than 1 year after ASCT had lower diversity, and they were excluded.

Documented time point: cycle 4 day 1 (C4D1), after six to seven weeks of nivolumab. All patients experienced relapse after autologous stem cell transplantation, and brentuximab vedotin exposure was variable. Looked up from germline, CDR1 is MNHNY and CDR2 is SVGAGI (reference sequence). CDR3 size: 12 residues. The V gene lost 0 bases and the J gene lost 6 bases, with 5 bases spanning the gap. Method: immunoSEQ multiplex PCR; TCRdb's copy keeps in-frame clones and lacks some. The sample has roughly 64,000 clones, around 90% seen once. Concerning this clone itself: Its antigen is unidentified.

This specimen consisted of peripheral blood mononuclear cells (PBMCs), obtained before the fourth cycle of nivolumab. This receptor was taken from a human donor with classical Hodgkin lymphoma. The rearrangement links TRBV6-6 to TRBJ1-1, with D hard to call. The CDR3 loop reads CASSYSYAEAFF. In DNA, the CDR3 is TGTGCCAGCAGTTACTCCTACGCTGAAGCTTTCTTT.